Listed here are 29 T cell receptor beta chains from one sample, sequenced in a study of shared clonotypes between healthy human individuals. Profiled with immunoSEQ multiplex PCR; TCRdb holds only in-frame clones, not every one. This sample has a few million clones, with approximately 94% found just once. The material sequenced was naive CD4+ T cells sorted from blood. Specified subset: CD45RA+ positively selected. These TCRs come from a man aged 18 to 30 in good health.

The chain combines TRBV10-3 with TRBJ2-1; 11 nucleotides agree with TRBD2. The CDR3 covers 15 residues. Germline values: CDR1 ENHRY, CDR2 SYGVKD. The V and J ends lost 5 bases and 7 bases, in that order; junction bases with no gene match: 7. The CDR3 is CAISLGIAGGNEQFF. CDR3 nucleotides: TGTGCCATCAGTCTTGGGATAGCGGGAGGGAATGAGCAGTTCTTC.

The gene calls are TRBV27 and TRBJ2-3, with D hard to call. The CDR3 length is 15 residues. Germline CDR1 and CDR2: MNHEY and SMNVEV (reference sequence). With 8 bases removed from V and 1 base from J, the gap between germline ends came to 16 bases. The CDR3, as DNA: TGTGCCAGCGGATCGCAAAGTGGTGGCACAGATACGCAGTATTTT. Its protein product is CASGSQSGGTDTQYF.

This chain links TRBV6-6 with TRBJ1-1; D remains ambiguous. V was shortened by 6 bases and J by 4 bases, with 15 bases between the two germline ends. Germline V gene sequence: CDR1 MNHNY, CDR2 SVGAGI (reference sequence). The CDR3 loop spans 14 amino acids. The CDR3 DNA reads as TGTGCCAGCAGGATGAATACCATGGGCACTGAAGCTTTCTTT. Amino acid sequence: CASRMNTMGTEAFF.

The chain employs TRBV5-1 and TRBJ2-3; TRBD2 is a possible D gene (5 bases). Trimming took off 0 bases at V and 8 bases at J, with 13 bases between the two ends. CDR3 length: 14 residues. CDR1 is SGHRS and CDR2 is YFSETQ in the germline V gene. The CDR3: CASSLVLDSLTQYF. CDR3 DNA sequence: TGCGCCAGCAGCTTGGTTTTGGACTCCCTTACGCAGTATTTT.

The V and J genes are TRBV7-3 and TRBJ2-7; 9 nucleotides agree with TRBD1. The CDR3 is 18 amino acids. Per germline, CDR1 SGHTA and CDR2 FQGTGA. V dropped 0 bases and J dropped 1; count of bases not matched to a gene: 10. CDR3: CASSLTGTGSPISYEQYF. Here the CDR3 DNA reads TGTGCCAGCAGCTTAACGGGGACAGGGAGCCCCATTTCCTACGAGCAGTACTTC.

V gene TRBV29-1 combines with J gene TRBJ2-7, with 11 bases identical to TRBD1. With 7 bases clipped from V and 5 bases from J, the junction kept 7 bases outside the gene matches. In germline, CDR1 is SQVTM, CDR2 ANQGSEA. The CDR3 runs 13 residues. DNA for the CDR3: TGCAGCGCGGGGACAGGGGGACGGAACGAGCAGTACTTC. Amino acid sequence: CSAGTGGRNEQYF.

The CDR3 region has the DNA TGTGCCAGTTCAACGGGGTTTTGGGAAAAACTGTTTTTT. This translates into CASSTGFWEKLFF. V and J are TRBV21-1 and TRBJ1-4. TRBV21-1 is a pseudogene segment. The length of the CDR3 is 13 residues.

Details on this clone: At the DNA level, this CDR3 is encoded by other sequences in the same sample as well. The chain employs TRBV11-2 and TRBJ2-7, with TRBD2 matching over 13 bases. V lost 5 bases and J lost 5; bases outside the gene matches: 3. The CDR3 has 14 residues. CDR1 is SGHAT, CDR2 FQNNGV, per germline. CDR3 nucleotides: TGTGCCAGCAGCCTAGGACTAGCGGGAGACGAGCAGTACTTC. Protein: CASSLGLAGDEQYF.

Regarding this clone: This specimen includes other DNA sequences encoding the same CDR3. The chain links TRBV18 to TRBJ2-1, with D perhaps matching TRBD1 or TRBD2 (5 bases each). The CDR3 contains 15 residues. Deletions cut 0 bases from V and 2 bases from J, with 8 bases between. CDR1 and CDR2 (germline): KGHSH, LQKENI. The CDR3 DNA reads TGTGCCAGCTCACCACCGGGGACGCCCTACAATGAGCAGTTCTTC. Residues: CASSPPGTPYNEQFF.

Details on this clone: Other nucleotide sequences from this sample produce the same CDR3. The rearrangement joins TRBV7-9 to TRBJ1-2, with no clear D. V shed 2 bases and J shed 5 bases, with 9 bases lying between them. The germline V gene encodes CDR1 SEHNR and CDR2 FQNEAQ (reference sequence). This CDR3 contains 13 residues. The chain's CDR3 is CASSLTAGYGYTF. DNA for the CDR3: TGTGCCAGCAGCTTAACCGCGGGATATGGCTACACCTTC.

This chain links TRBV18 with TRBJ2-5, with D hard to call. The CDR3 has 14 residues. From germline, CDR1 is KGHSH and CDR2 LQKENI. The V and J ends lost 1 base and 5 bases respectively, with 11 bases between them. The CDR3 coding sequence is TGTGCCAGCTCACCACGTCGGCAGGCGGAGACCCAGTACTTC. Translation: CASSPRRQAETQYF.

This rearrangement joins TRBV30 to TRBJ2-5; 9 nucleotides line up with TRBD2. The J call may be wrong; the DNA end is better matched by TRBJ2-7. Germline values: CDR1 GTSNPN, CDR2 SVGIG (reference sequence). The length of the CDR3 is 11 residues. The CDR3 spells CALAGAYEQYF. CDR3 coding DNA: TGTGCGTTAGCGGGGGCCTACGAGCAGTACTTC.

The J gene is TRBJ2-5, the V gene TRBV27; D may be TRBD1 or TRBD2 (5 bases each). Germline lookup yields CDR1 MNHEY and CDR2 SMNVEV (reference sequence). CDR3 length equals 14 residues. The germline V and J ends were trimmed by 1 base and 4 bases, with 10 bases remaining between them. The CDR3 bases are TGTGCCAGCAGTTTATTGGGGGTTGTAGAGACCCAGTACTTC. Protein: CASSLLGVVETQYF.

The chain uses TRBV7-6 and TRBJ2-2; TRBD1 aligns across 9 bases. Germline CDR1 SGHVS, CDR2 FNYEAQ. The CDR3 covers 15 residues. V was pared by 3 bases and J by 5 bases, with 4 bases of the junction left unmatched. The CDR3 DNA is TGTGCCAGCAGCTTGGGACAGGGATTGACCGGGGAGCTGTTTTTT. As protein: CASSLGQGLTGELFF.

The chain is built from TRBV15 and TRBJ2-7, with 10 bases matching TRBD2. Germline V gene lookup returns CDR1 LNHNV and CDR2 YYDKDF (reference sequence). The CDR3 has 15 residues. V was pared by 0 bases and J by 6 bases, with 5 bases of the junction left unmatched. Here the CDR3 reads CATSREPSGSSEQYF. The CDR3 bases are TGTGCCACCAGCAGAGAACCTAGCGGGAGTAGCGAGCAGTACTTC.

The V gene is TRBV11-3, the J gene TRBJ2-7; 7 bases align to TRBD1. Germline-derived CDR1 and CDR2 are SGHNT and YENEEA. This CDR3 has 14 amino acids. V was pared by 6 bases and J by 0 bases, with 5 bases of the junction left unmatched. DNA for the CDR3: TGTGCCAGCAGGGGCCGGGACAGCTCCTACGAGCAGTACTTC. It is translated as CASRGRDSSYEQYF.

This clone came up once. This chain connects TRBV28 to TRBJ1-1; no clear D gene. CDR3 size: 16 residues. V lost 2 bases to trimming and J lost 0 bases, with 13 bases between them. Germline CDR1 is MDHEN and CDR2 is SYDVKM. CDR3 amino acids: CASSLRSISMNTEAFF. CDR3 nucleotide sequence: TGTGCCAGCAGTTTACGGTCCATTAGTATGAACACTGAAGCTTTCTTT.

CDR3 nucleotides: TGTGCCAGCAGCATACAAGGGACAGTCCGTCGCGAGCAGTACTTC. Residues: CASSIQGTVRREQYF. J is TRBJ2-7 and V is TRBV5-6; 7 nucleotides align to TRBD1. Germline V gene data show CDR1 as SGHDT and CDR2 as YYEEEE. The V and J ends lost 4 bases and 6 bases, in that order; junction bases with no gene match: 13. This CDR3 has 15 amino acids. Using reference TRBV5-6 and TRBJ2-7 for the parts outside the CDR3, the full variable domain is DAGVTQSPTHLIKTRGQQVTLRCSPKSGHDTVSWYQQALGQGPQFIFQYYEEEERQRGNFPDRFSGHQFPNYSSELNVNALLLGDSALYLCASSIQGTVRREQYFGPGTRLTVT.

A note on this clone: The sample carries other DNA sequences with the same CDR3. CDR3 in amino acids: CASSEEGRLNTEAFF. For the CDR3, the DNA is TGTGCCAGCAGTGAAGAGGGGAGGCTGAACACTGAAGCTTTCTTT. The V and J genes are TRBV2 and TRBJ1-1; D perhaps matches TRBD1 (5 bases). The germline V gene has CDR1 SNHLY and CDR2 FYNNEI. The ends were cut back, 1 base at V and 0 bases at J, with 9 bases in the middle. The length of the CDR3 is 15 residues.

The gene calls are TRBV7-9 and TRBJ2-6, with 8 bases matching TRBD1. Trimming at V came to 4 bases and at J to 1 base, leaving 6 bases not matched to a gene. The V gene's germline CDR1 is SEHNR and CDR2 FQNEAQ (reference sequence). The CDR3 is 17 residues long. The CDR3 DNA reads as TGTGCCAGCAGCTCAGGGACAGGTGGTTCTGGGGCCAACGTCCTGACTTTC. It is translated as CASSSGTGGSGANVLTF.

This chain's CDR3 is CAISEGDRSNSPLHF. In DNA form, the CDR3 reads TGTGCCATCAGTGAAGGGGACAGGTCGAATTCACCCCTCCACTTT. The chain joins TRBV10-3 to TRBJ1-6, with 8 bases identical to TRBD1. With V trimmed by 3 bases and J by 7 bases, 5 bases remained unmatched. Per germline, CDR1 ENHRY and CDR2 SYGVKD. The CDR3 covers 15 residues.

The V call is TRBV6-6, the J call TRBJ2-5; the D is unclear. The CDR3 consists of 13 residues. Trimming removed 0 bases from V and 4 bases from J, with 6 bases in between. Germline V gene data show CDR1 as MNHNY and CDR2 as SVGAGI (reference sequence). CDR3 bases: TGTGCCAGCAGTTACTCAGGGCCAGAGACCCAGTACTTC. It encodes CASSYSGPETQYF.

The V and J genes are TRBV9 and TRBJ2-1; perhaps D is TRBD1 or TRBD2 (5 bases each). The V gene lost 3 bases and the J gene lost 2 bases, with 9 bases spanning the gap. Germline CDR1 is SGDLS and CDR2 is YYNGEE. The CDR3 has 14 residues. CDR3: CASSGGPAYNEQFF. The CDR3 nucleotides read TGTGCCAGCAGCGGGGGACCGGCCTACAATGAGCAGTTCTTC. Variable domain in full (rest from reference TRBV9 and TRBJ2-1): DSGVTQTPKHLITATGQRVTLRCSPRSGDLSVYWYQQSLDQGLQFLIQYYNGEERAKGNILERFSAQQFPDLHSELNLSSLELGDSALYFCASSGGPAYNEQFFGPGTRLTVL.

The rearrangement links TRBV6-5 to TRBJ1-2; 10 bases match TRBD1. Germline assignment: CDR1 MNHEY and CDR2 SVGAGI. The CDR3 has 14 residues. V was pared by 5 bases and J by 5 bases, with 5 bases of the junction left unmatched. CDR3 sequence: CASSERTGGYGYTF. CDR3 in DNA: TGTGCCAGCAGTGAAAGGACAGGGGGTTATGGCTACACCTTC.

The chain recombines TRBV9 with TRBJ2-7; D is ambiguous. This CDR3 comprises 14 residues. The V gene's germline CDR1 is SGDLS and CDR2 YYNGEE. V lost 4 bases, J lost 4 bases, and 15 bases lay in between. The CDR3 reads CASSPGVAAYEQYF. The CDR3 bases are TGTGCCAGCAGCCCTGGGGTAGCTGCGTACGAGCAGTACTTC.

This clone has a single count. The V gene is TRBV6-5, the J gene TRBJ1-6, with a tentative D call TRBD1 (5 bases). The germline V gene has CDR1 MNHEY and CDR2 SVGAGI. The CDR3 is made up of 16 amino acids. Trimming removed 2 bases from V and 5 bases from J, with 13 bases in between. The CDR3 coding sequence is TGTGCCAGCAGTTACCGGGGCTGGGCTGATAATTCACCCCTCCACTTT. Amino acid sequence: CASSYRGWADNSPLHF.

Of note for this clone: Other DNA sequences in this sample translate to the same CDR3. This sequence joins TRBV6-6 and TRBJ2-7; 7 bases are shared with TRBD2. Germline CDR1 and CDR2: MNHNY and SVGAGI (reference sequence). The CDR3 has 13 amino acids. V trimming: 6 bases; J trimming: 3 bases; junction bases outside the gene matches: 5. The CDR3 DNA reads TGTGCCAGCAGCCCCGGCGGGAGCTACGAGCAGTACTTC. Translating it yields CASSPGGSYEQYF.

The rearrangement uses TRBV10-3 and TRBJ1-1; possible D gene TRBD1, 5 bases. Per the germline V gene, CDR1 is ENHRY and CDR2 is SYGVKD. V was pared by 0 bases and J by 1 base, with 12 bases between. The CDR3 contains 16 residues. DNA for the CDR3: TGTGCCATCAGTGAGTCGTGGGGGTTGGGGAACACTGAAGCTTTCTTT. It translates to CAISESWGLGNTEAFF.

The chain recombines TRBV6-6 with TRBJ1-6, with 10 nucleotides matching TRBD1. In germline, CDR1 is MNHNY, CDR2 SVGAGI (reference sequence). CDR3 length: 16 amino acids. V shed 0 bases and J 9 bases; nucleotides not matched to a gene: 5. The CDR3 is CASSYSGQGVGSPLHF. The CDR3 DNA sequence: TGTGCCAGCAGTTACTCCGGACAGGGGGTGGGTTCACCCCTCCACTTT.